The subject of this entry is one T cell receptor beta chain. Its antigen remains unidentified. It was roughly 190 ng DNA, 28,000 or so T cell genomes, that sorted-subset replicate PCRs used. Here immunoSEQ multiplex PCR was the method, and the copy in TCRdb shows in-frame clones only, minus some. The table includes a few million clones, over 90% detected once. Donors, healthy HIV-negative adults, lacked recent acute infections or vaccinations. This sample was included in a study of shared clonotypes between healthy human individuals. Study-wide results and caveats: Clonotypes that were shared across a few donors made up about 5.1% of naive CD4 clonotypes. The researchers took only blood, and tissue repertoires probably look different.

Sequencing was performed on naive CD4+ T cells from PBMCs. As to subset: CD45RA+ positively selected. This clonotype was sampled from a young man in good health. Some clones in this sample may be carry-over from other donors' samples.

Here the CDR3 reads CASRTGTGASPLHF. The CDR3 DNA follows: TGTGCCAGCAGGACCGGGACAGGGGCTTCACCCCTCCACTTT. The chain employs TRBV28 and TRBJ1-6; 10 bases are a match to TRBD1. Germline V gene data show CDR1 as MDHEN and CDR2 as SYDVKM. With V trimmed by 6 bases and J by 9 bases, 5 bases remained unmatched. The CDR3 totals 14 residues.